This T cell receptor (beta chain) is drawn from a study of blood T cell repertoires in COVID-19. The CDR3 extends over 17 amino acids. Trimming shortened V by 5 bases and J by 3 bases, and 17 bases separated the two germline ends. Germline V gene data show CDR1 as SGHVS and CDR2 as FQNEAQ. Authors' analysis steps: Reference gene primer amplification in the assay estimated nucleated cell counts. The table came from immunoSEQ multiplex PCR; TCRdb's copy has only in-frame clones and leaves some out. The DNA gave D and trimming, while V, J and clone size come from that table. Of more than 250,000 clones listed, about 90% are singletons.

The sequenced sample consisted of PBMCs or T cells enriched from blood (not recorded which). The sequence was obtained from a woman in her twenties or thirties who had recovered from COVID-19. This sequence joins TRBV7-8 and TRBJ2-6, with D uncertain. The DNA for the CDR3 is TGTGCCAGCAGCCTAATATTTGGTGGCGGTGGGGCCAACGTCCTGACTTTC. Its protein product is CASSLIFGGGGANVLTF.